This TCR beta chain was retrieved from a study of graft-versus-host responses after intestinal transplantation. Comment on this clone: Antigen specificity is unknown.

CDR1 is SQVTM, CDR2 ANQGSEA, per germline. This CDR3 is built from 13 residues. V lost 6 bases to trimming and J lost 0 bases, with 11 bases between them. Sequenced by immunoSEQ multiplex PCR; TCRdb stores in-frame clones only, minus some. Seen here are over 100,000 clones, about 88% observed once, and the top ten hold 0.9%. Broader study findings: Detected in recipient marrow were GvH clones, some of which were first observed in ileum or blood.

Sequenced material: unstimulated CD4+ T cells sorted from spleen or lymph node cells, taken before intestinal transplant. This receptor was taken from a human donor who received an intestinal transplant. The rearrangement joins TRBV29-1 to TRBJ1-1; D unresolved. The CDR3 nucleotides are TGCAGCGTGACACCTGGTCTGAACACTGAAGCTTTCTTT. This codes for CSVTPGLNTEAFF. The full variable domain, completed using reference TRBV29-1 and TRBJ1-1, is SAVISQKPSRDICQRGTSLTIQCQVDSQVTMMFWYRQQPGQSLTLIATANQGSEATYESGFVIDKFPISRPNLTFSTLTVSNMSPEDSSIYLCSVTPGLNTEAFFGQGTRLTVV.